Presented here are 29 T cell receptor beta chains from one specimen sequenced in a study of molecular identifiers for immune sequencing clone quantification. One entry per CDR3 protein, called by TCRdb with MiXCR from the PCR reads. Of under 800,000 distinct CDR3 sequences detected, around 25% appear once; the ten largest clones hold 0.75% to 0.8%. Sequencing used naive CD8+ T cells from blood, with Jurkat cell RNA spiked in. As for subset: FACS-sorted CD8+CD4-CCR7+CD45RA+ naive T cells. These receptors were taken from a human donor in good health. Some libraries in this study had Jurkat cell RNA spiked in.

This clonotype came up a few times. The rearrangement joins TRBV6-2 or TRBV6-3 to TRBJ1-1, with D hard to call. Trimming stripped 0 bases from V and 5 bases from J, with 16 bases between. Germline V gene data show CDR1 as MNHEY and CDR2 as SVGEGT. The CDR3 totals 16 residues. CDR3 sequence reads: CASSYSWARGVTEAFF. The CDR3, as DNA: TGTGCCAGCAGTTACTCGTGGGCTCGGGGAGTGACTGAAGCTTTCTTT.

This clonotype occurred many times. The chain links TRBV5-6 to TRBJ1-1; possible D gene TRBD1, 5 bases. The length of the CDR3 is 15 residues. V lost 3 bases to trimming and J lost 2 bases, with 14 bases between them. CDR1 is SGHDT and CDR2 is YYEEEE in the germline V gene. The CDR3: CASSSRGASNTEAFF. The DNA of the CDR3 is TGTGCCAGCAGCTCTAGGGGAGCGAGTAACACTGAAGCTTTCTTT.

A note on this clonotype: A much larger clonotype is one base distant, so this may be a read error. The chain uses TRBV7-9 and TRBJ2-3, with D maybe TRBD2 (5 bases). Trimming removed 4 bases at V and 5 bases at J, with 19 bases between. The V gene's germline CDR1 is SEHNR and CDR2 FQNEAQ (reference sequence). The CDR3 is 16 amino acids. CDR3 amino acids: CASSSLLWEPKDTQYF. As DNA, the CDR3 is TGTGCCAGCAGCTCACTGCTGTGGGAGCCTAAAGATACGCAGTATTTT. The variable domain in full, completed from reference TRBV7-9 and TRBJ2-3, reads DTGVSQNPRHKITKRGQNVTFRCDPISEHNRLYWYRQTLGQGPEFLTYFQNEAQLEKSRLLSDRFSAERPKGSFSTLEIQRTEQGDSAMYLCASSSLLWEPKDTQYFGPGTRLTVL.

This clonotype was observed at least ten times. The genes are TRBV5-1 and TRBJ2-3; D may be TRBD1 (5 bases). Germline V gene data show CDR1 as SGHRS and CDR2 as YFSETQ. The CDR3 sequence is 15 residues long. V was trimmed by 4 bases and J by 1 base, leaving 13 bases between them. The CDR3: CASSPDTFRTDTQYF. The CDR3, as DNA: TGCGCCAGCAGCCCGGACACATTCCGCACAGATACGCAGTATTTT.

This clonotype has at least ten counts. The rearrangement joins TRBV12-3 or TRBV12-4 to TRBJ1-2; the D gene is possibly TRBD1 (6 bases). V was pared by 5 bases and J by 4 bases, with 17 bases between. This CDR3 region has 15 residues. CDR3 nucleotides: TGTGCCAGCAGTGGACACAGGGTTCAGGTCTATGGCTACACCTTC. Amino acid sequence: CASSGHRVQVYGYTF.

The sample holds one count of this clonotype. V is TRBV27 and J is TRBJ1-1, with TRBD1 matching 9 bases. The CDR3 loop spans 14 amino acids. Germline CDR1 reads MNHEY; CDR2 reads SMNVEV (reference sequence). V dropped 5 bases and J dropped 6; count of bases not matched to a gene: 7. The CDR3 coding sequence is TGTGCCAGCAGTACCCGGACAGGGGAGGCTGAAGCTTTCTTT. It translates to CASSTRTGEAEAFF.

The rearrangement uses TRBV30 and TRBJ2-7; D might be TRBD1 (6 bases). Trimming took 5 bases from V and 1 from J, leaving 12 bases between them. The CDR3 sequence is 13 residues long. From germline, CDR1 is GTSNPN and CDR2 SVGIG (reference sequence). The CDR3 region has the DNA TGTGCCTGGGGGTGGCAGGGGTCCTACGAGCAGTACTTC. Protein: CAWGWQGSYEQYF.

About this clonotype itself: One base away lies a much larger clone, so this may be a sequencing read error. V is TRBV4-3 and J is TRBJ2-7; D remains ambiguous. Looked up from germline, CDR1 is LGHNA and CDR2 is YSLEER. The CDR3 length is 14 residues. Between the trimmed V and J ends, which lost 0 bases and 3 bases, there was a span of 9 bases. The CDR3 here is CASSQEVRFYEQYF. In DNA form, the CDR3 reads TGCGCCAGCAGCCAAGAGGTCAGGTTCTACGAGCAGTACTTC.

The CDR3 DNA follows: TGCGCCAGCAGCCAAGATGCAGGGGCCCACTTTGGAAACACCATATATTTT. This gives the protein CASSQDAGAHFGNTIYF. This sequence joins TRBV4-3 and TRBJ1-3; the D gene is possibly TRBD1 (6 bases). The CDR3 contains 17 residues. CDR1 is LGHNA and CDR2 is YSLEER in the germline V gene. V was clipped by 0 bases and J by 3 bases, with 15 bases between them.

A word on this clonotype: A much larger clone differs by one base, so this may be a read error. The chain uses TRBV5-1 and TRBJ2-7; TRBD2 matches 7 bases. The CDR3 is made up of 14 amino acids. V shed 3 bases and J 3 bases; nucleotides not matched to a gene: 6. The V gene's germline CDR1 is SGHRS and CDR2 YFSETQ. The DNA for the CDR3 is TGCGCCAGCAGCTGGGGGGGATTTAACTACGAGCAGTACTTC. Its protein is CASSWGGFNYEQYF.

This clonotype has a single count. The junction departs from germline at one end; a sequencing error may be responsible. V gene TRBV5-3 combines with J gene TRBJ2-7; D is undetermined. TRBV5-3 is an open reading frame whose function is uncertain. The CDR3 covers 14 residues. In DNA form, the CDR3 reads TGTGCCAGCAGCTTTTGGGGTAACTCCTTCGAGCAGTACTTC. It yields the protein CASSFWGNSFEQYF.

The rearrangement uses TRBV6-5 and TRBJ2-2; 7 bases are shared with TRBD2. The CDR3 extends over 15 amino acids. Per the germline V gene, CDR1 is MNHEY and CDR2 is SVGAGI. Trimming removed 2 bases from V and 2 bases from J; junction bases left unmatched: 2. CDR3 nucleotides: TGTGCCAGCAGTTACCGGGACTATAACACCGGGGAGCTGTTTTTT. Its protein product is CASSYRDYNTGELFF.

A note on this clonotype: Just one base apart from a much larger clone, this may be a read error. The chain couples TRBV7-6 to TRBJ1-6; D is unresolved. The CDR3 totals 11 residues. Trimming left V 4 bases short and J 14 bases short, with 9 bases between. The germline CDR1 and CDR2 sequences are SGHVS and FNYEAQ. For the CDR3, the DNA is TGTGCCAGCAGCTCCGGCGGGACCCTCCACTTT. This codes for CASSSGGTLHF. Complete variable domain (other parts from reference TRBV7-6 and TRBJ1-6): GAGVSQSPRYKVTKRGQDVALRCDPISGHVSLYWYRQALGQGPEFLTYFNYEAQQDKSGLPNDRFSAERPEGSISTLTIQRTEQRDSAMYRCASSSGGTLHFGNGTRLTVT.

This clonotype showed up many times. The CDR3 is CASSRTEGTGELFF. CDR3 bases: TGTGCCAGCAGTAGGACGGAGGGCACCGGGGAGCTGTTTTTT. The genes are TRBV28 and TRBJ2-2; tentative D call: TRBD2 (6 bases). Per the germline V gene, CDR1 is MDHEN and CDR2 is SYDVKM. The V gene lost 5 bases and the J gene lost 4 bases, with 11 bases spanning the gap. This CDR3 contains 14 residues. Full variable domain (outside the CDR3, taken from reference TRBV28 and TRBJ2-2): DVKVTQSSRYLVKRTGEKVFLECVQDMDHENMFWYRQDPGLGLRLIYFSYDVKMKEKGDIPEGYSVSREKKERFSLILESASTNQTSMYLCASSRTEGTGELFFGEGSRLTVL.

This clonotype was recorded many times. CDR3 DNA sequence: TGTGCCAGCAGTAGAAACAGGGGGATGAACACTGAAGCTTTCTTT. It specifies CASSRNRGMNTEAFF. The chain carries TRBV2 and TRBJ1-1, with 8 bases fitting TRBD1. The CDR3 sequence is 15 residues long. CDR1 SNHLY and CDR2 FYNNEI come from the germline V gene. V lost 5 bases and J lost 0; bases outside the gene matches: 5.

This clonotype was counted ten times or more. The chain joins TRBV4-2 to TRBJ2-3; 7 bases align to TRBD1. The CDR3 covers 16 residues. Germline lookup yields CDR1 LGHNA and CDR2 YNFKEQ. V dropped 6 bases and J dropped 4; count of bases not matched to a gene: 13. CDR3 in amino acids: CASRGAGTAGADTQYF. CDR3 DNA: TGTGCCAGCAGGGGAGCCGGGACAGCTGGGGCAGATACGCAGTATTTT.

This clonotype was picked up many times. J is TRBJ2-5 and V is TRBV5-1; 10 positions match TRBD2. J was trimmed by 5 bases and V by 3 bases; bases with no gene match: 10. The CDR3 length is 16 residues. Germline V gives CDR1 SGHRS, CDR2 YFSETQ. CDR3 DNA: TGCGCCAGCAGCTCCCTTAGCGGGGGGCCTCGCGAGACCCAGTACTTC. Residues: CASSSLSGGPRETQYF.

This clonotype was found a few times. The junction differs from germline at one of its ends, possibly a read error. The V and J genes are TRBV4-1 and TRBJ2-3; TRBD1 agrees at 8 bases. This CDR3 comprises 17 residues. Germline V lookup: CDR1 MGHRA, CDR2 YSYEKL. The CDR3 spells CVSSQTDRDDSGDTQYF. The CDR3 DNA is TGCGTCAGCAGCCAGACGGACAGGGATGATTCGGGAGATACGCAGTATTTT.

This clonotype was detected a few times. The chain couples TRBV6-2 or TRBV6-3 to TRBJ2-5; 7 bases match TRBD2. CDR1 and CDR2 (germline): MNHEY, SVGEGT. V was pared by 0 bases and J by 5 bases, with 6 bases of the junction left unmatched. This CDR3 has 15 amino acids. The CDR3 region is CASSYSDSGGETQYF. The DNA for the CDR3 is TGTGCCAGCAGTTACTCGGATTCGGGAGGCGAGACCCAGTACTTC.

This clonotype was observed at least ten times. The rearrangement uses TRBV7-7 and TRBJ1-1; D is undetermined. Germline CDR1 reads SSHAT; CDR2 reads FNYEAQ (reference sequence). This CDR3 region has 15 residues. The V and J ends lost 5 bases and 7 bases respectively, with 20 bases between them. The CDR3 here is CASSPYSLSHGEAFF. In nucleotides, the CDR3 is TGTGCCAGCAGCCCATACAGTCTGTCCCATGGTGAAGCTTTCTTT.

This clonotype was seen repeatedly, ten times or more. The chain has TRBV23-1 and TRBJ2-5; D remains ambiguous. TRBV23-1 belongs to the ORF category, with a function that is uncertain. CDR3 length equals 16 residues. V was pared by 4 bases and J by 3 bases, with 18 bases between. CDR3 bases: TGCGCCAGCAGTCCCCACCCCGGGTGGCGGAAAGAGACCCAGTACTTC. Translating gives CASSPHPGWRKETQYF.

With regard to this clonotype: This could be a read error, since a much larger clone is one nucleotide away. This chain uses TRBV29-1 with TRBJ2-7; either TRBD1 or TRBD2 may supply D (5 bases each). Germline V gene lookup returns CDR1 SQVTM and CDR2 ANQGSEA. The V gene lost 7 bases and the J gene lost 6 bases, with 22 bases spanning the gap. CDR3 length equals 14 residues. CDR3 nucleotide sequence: TGCAGCGCCGTGGGTGAGGGGCGCGGGTGCGAGCAGTACTTC. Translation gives CSAVGEGRGCEQYF.

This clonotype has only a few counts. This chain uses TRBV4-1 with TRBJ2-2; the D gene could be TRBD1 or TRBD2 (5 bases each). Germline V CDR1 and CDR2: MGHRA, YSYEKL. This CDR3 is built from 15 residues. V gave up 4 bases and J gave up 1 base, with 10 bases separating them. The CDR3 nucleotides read TGCGCCAGCAGCCGAGAGGGGAAGAACACCGGGGAGCTGTTTTTT. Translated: CASSREGKNTGELFF.

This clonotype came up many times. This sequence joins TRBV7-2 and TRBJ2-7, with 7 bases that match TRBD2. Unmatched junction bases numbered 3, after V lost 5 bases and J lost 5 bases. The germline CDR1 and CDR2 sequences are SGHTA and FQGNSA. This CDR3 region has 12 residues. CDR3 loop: CASSMGGDEQYF. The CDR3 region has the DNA TGTGCCAGCAGCATGGGGGGGGACGAGCAGTACTTC.

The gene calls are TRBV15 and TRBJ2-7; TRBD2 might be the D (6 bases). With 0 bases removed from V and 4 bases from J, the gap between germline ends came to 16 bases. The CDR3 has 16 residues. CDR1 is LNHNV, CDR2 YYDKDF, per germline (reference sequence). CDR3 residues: CATSRELAGPPYEQYF. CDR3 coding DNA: TGTGCCACCAGCAGAGAGTTGGCGGGACCACCTTACGAGCAGTACTTC. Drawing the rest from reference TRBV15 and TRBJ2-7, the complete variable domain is DAMVIQNPRYQVTQFGKPVTLSCSQTLNHNVMYWYQQKSSQAPKLLFHYYDKDFNNEADTPDNFQSRRPNTSFCFLDIRSPGLGDTAMYLCATSRELAGPPYEQYFGPGTRLTVT.

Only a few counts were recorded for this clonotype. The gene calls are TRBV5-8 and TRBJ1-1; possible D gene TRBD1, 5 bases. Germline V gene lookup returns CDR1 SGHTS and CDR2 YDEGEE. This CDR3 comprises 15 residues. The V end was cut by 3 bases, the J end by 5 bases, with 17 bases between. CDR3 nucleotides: TGTGCCAGCAGCTGGGGGGGGGTAGCGTATACTGAAGCTTTCTTT. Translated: CASSWGGVAYTEAFF.

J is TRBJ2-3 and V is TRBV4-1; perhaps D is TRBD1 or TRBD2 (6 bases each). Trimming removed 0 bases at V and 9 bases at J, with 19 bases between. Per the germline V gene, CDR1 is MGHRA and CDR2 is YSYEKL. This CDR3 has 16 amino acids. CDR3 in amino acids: CASSQEGGGTTPTQYF. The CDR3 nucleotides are TGCGCCAGCAGCCAAGAAGGAGGGGGGACAACACCGACGCAGTATTTT.

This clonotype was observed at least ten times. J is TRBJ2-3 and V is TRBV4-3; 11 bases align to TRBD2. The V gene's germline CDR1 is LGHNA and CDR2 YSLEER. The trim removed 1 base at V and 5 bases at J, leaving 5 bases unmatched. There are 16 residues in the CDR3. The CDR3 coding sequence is TGCGCCAGCAGCCAAGTACTAGCGGGGGTCGGAGATACGCAGTATTTT. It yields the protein CASSQVLAGVGDTQYF.

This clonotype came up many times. CDR3 residues: CASSYRTQGRMNTEAFF. The CDR3 DNA sequence: TGTGCCAGCAGTTACCGAACCCAAGGACGGATGAACACTGAAGCTTTCTTT. The J gene is TRBJ1-1, the V gene TRBV6-5; D call uncertain. Germline CDR1 reads MNHEY; CDR2 reads SVGAGI. V shed 2 bases and J shed 0 bases, with 16 bases lying between them. This CDR3 is built from 17 residues.